The T cell receptor (beta chain) described here comes from a study of T cells in Graves' hyperthyroidism and ophthalmopathy. In its sample, this clonotype was seen many times. As yet, its antigen is unknown. Diagnoses used clinical symptoms, serum thyroxine and TRAb, thyroid ultrasound and orbital computed tomography. Regarding the study as a whole: The authors' 13 V-J model separated ophthalmopathy from stable hyperthyroidism. Clonotypes that were expanded in thyroid above 0.001 mostly appeared in blood too. For ophthalmopathy, model prediction preceded onset by a median about six months.

Amplification yielded TCR beta CDR3 regions, with RNA transcripts as the source. A first-round RT-PCR of the TCR CDR3 used the HTBI primer set. In TCRdb, the multiplex PCR reads were re-called with MiXCR into one record per CDR3 protein. This table holds over 650,000 distinct CDR3 sequences, nearly 45% found once. Germline CDR1 and CDR2: LNHNV and YYDKDF (reference sequence). This CDR3 region has 17 residues. Trimming left V 0 bases short and J 2 bases short, with 14 bases between. What was sequenced was peripheral blood or thyroid tissue (not recorded which). V is TRBV15 and J is TRBJ1-5; weak D call: TRBD1 (6 bases). This TCR was recovered from an adult man with Graves' disease, either hyperthyroidism or ophthalmopathy (not recorded which). The DNA for the CDR3 is TGTGCCACCAGCAGAGAGGGGGGGGGGCCAGGCAATCAGCCCCAGCATTTT. This encodes CATSREGGGPGNQPQHF. Looking up the rest from reference TRBV15 and TRBJ1-5 gives the full variable domain: DAMVIQNPRYQVTQFGKPVTLSCSQTLNHNVMYWYQQKSSQAPKLLFHYYDKDFNNEADTPDNFQSRRPNTSFCFLDIRSPGLGDTAMYLCATSREGGGPGNQPQHFGDGTRLSIL.